The 22 T cell receptor beta chains in this list originate from one sample, sequenced in a study of T cells in Graves' hyperthyroidism and ophthalmopathy. Amplification of TCR beta CDR3 regions used RNA as the template. Researchers ran a first-round RT-PCR on the TCR CDR3 using the HTBI primer set. MiXCR, run by TCRdb on the multiplex PCR reads, gives a single entry per CDR3 protein. The data contain about 400,000 distinct CDR3 sequences, more than 12% of them singletons. Sequenced: blood. The receptors come from a woman aged 25 to 45 with Graves' hyperthyroidism.

At least ten counts were recorded for this clonotype. The chain uses TRBV7-9 and TRBJ2-7; TRBD1 agrees at 7 bases. CDR1 and CDR2 (germline): SEHNR, FQNEAQ (reference sequence). The junction had 12 bases not matched to a gene; V was cut back by 5 bases and J by 5 bases. The CDR3 contains 15 residues. The CDR3 region is CASSPPPTGLNEQYF. The CDR3 DNA follows: TGTGCCAGCAGCCCGCCCCCGACAGGGTTAAACGAGCAGTACTTC. The full variable domain, completed using reference TRBV7-9 and TRBJ2-7, is DTGVSQNPRHKITKRGQNVTFRCDPISEHNRLYWYRQTLGQGPEFLTYFQNEAQLEKSRLLSDRFSAERPKGSFSTLEIQRTEQGDSAMYLCASSPPPTGLNEQYFGPGTRLTVT.

This clonotype appeared a few times. CDR3 nucleotides: TGTGCCAGCAGTGAAAGGGGGAAAACCTACGAGCAGTACTTC. Encoded protein: CASSERGKTYEQYF. The chain uses TRBV2 and TRBJ2-7; D is perhaps TRBD1 (6 bases). Between the trimmed V and J ends, which lost 2 bases and 2 bases, there was a span of 10 bases. This CDR3 is 14 amino acids long. CDR1 and CDR2 (germline): SNHLY, FYNNEI.

The table lists this clonotype with many counts. One junction end does not reproduce the germline sequence, and a read error may be involved. The chain couples TRBV30 to TRBJ2-7, with 7 bases matching TRBD1. The CDR3 is 13 residues long. In germline, CDR1 is GTSNPN, CDR2 SVGIG (reference sequence). For the CDR3, the DNA is TGTGCCGGGAGACAGGGTATCGGCTACGAGCAGTACTTC. It translates to CAGRQGIGYEQYF.

This clonotype was picked up a small number of times. This rearrangement joins TRBV25-1 to TRBJ2-7; D remains ambiguous. V lost 2 bases, J lost 3 bases, and 8 bases lay in between. Germline values: CDR1 MGHDK, CDR2 SYGVNS. The CDR3 length is 13 residues. The CDR3 sequence is CASSEGSLYEQYF. Written as DNA, the CDR3 is TGTGCCAGCAGTGAAGGCAGTCTCTACGAGCAGTACTTC.

This clonotype was seen many times. The J gene is TRBJ2-6, the V gene TRBV28; D is perhaps TRBD1 (6 bases). CDR1 is MDHEN, CDR2 SYDVKM, per germline. The V and J ends lost 6 bases and 1 base respectively, with 13 bases between them. The CDR3 contains 16 residues. The CDR3 sequence: CASSSTGTSGANVLTF. The CDR3 bases are TGTGCCAGCAGCTCTACAGGGACGTCTGGGGCCAACGTCCTGACTTTC.

This clonotype showed up just a few times. V usage is TRBV11-2 and J usage is TRBJ1-2; TRBD1 agrees at 8 bases. Germline assignment: CDR1 SGHAT and CDR2 FQNNGV. The CDR3 is 14 residues long. Trimming removed 4 bases from V and 5 bases from J; junction bases left unmatched: 6. CDR3 in DNA: TGTGCCAGCAGCTCAAGGACAGGGTCGTATGGCTACACCTTC. As protein: CASSSRTGSYGYTF.

This clonotype was detected only once. A read error is possible here, since a much larger clone lies one base away. This sequence joins TRBV3-1 and TRBJ1-2; D unresolved. In germline, CDR1 is LGHDT, CDR2 YNNKEL (reference sequence). The length of the CDR3 is 14 residues. CDR3: CTSSQADIGYGYTF. As DNA, the CDR3 is TGTACCAGCAGCCAAGCGGATATAGGATATGGCTACACCTTC.

This clonotype was seen a few times. The chain uses TRBV6-2 or TRBV6-3 and TRBJ1-1; D is ambiguous. This CDR3 is 16 amino acids long. CDR1 and CDR2 from the germline V gene are MNHEY and SVGEGT. Deletions cut 7 bases from V and 3 bases from J, with 21 bases between. CDR3 loop: CASTPTSWPPYTEAFF. CDR3 coding DNA: TGTGCCAGCACCCCTACATCGTGGCCTCCCTACACTGAAGCTTTCTTT.

CDR3 DNA sequence: TGTGCCAGCAGCGACCGGCCCCCGCGGGAGACCCAGTACTTC. Translating it yields CASSDRPPRETQYF. This chain links TRBV4-2 with TRBJ2-5; no clear D gene. The CDR3 covers 14 residues. CDR1 is LGHNA, CDR2 YNFKEQ, per germline. The ends were cut back, 5 bases at V and 5 bases at J, with 15 bases in the middle.

The CDR3 sequence: CASSLERLAGHEQFF. The CDR3 bases are TGTGCCAGCAGCTTAGAGAGACTAGCGGGACATGAGCAGTTCTTC. V is TRBV7-2 and J is TRBJ2-1, with TRBD2 identical over 11 bases. V lost 1 base and J lost 8; bases outside the gene matches: 4. This CDR3 is built from 15 residues. Germline CDR1 is SGHTA and CDR2 is FQGNSA.

The chain is built from TRBV20-1 and TRBJ2-5; maybe TRBD2 (6 bases). Trimming cost V 5 bases and J 2 bases, with 9 bases left between them. In germline, CDR1 is DFQATT, CDR2 SNEGSKA (reference sequence). The CDR3 has 12 residues. CDR3 region: CSAHREQETQYF. The CDR3, as DNA: TGCAGTGCTCATCGGGAGCAAGAGACCCAGTACTTC.

This clonotype was recorded a few times. The rearrangement uses TRBV20-1 and TRBJ2-7; D tentatively reads TRBD1 or TRBD2 (7 bases each). Between the trimmed V and J ends, which lost 2 bases and 4 bases, there was a span of 21 bases. Germline CDR1 is DFQATT and CDR2 is SNEGSKA (reference sequence). CDR3 length equals 16 residues. In DNA form, the CDR3 reads TGCAGTGCTAGACGGGGGGAGGCAGGGGGGTCTTACGAGCAGTACTTC. Its translation is CSARRGEAGGSYEQYF.

In this sample, this clonotype turned up a few times. The CDR3 DNA is TGTGCCAGCAGTCGTGGGGTGGGGGCGAGGGTCCAAAACATTCAGTACTTC. It specifies CASSRGVGARVQNIQYF. The gene calls are TRBV28 and TRBJ2-4; perhaps TRBD1 as D (6 bases). With 5 bases removed from V and 5 bases from J, the gap between germline ends came to 22 bases. This CDR3 contains 17 residues. Looked up from germline, CDR1 is MDHEN and CDR2 is SYDVKM.

This clonotype was counted ten times or more. The chain employs TRBV7-8 and TRBJ2-2, with unresolved D. The CDR3 loop spans 15 amino acids. CDR1 SGHVS and CDR2 FQNEAQ come from the germline V gene. Trimming removed 1 base from V and 4 bases from J, with 10 bases in between. In nucleotides, the CDR3 is TGTGCCAGCAGCTTAGGGGCGAGCTCCACCGGGGAGCTGTTTTTT. This codes for CASSLGASSTGELFF.

This clonotype has a handful of counts. This chain uses TRBV7-2 with TRBJ2-5; D gene ambiguous. CDR3 size: 15 residues. CDR1 SGHTA and CDR2 FQGNSA come from the germline V gene. Trimming pared 3 bases from V and 4 bases from J, leaving 15 bases between. The CDR3 sequence is CASSFPLLWGETQYF. The CDR3 DNA reads as TGTGCCAGCAGCTTCCCCCTACTATGGGGAGAGACCCAGTACTTC.

The CDR3 nucleotides read TGTGCCAGCAGTTTAGTAGGGGGCGTACCTGAAGCTTTCTTT. It is translated as CASSLVGGVPEAFF. This sequence joins TRBV28 and TRBJ1-1; TRBD1 matches 7 bases. V lost 2 bases, J lost 6 bases, and 6 bases stayed unmatched. The germline V gene encodes CDR1 MDHEN and CDR2 SYDVKM. This CDR3 has 14 residues. The full variable domain, completed using reference TRBV28 and TRBJ1-1, is DVKVTQSSRYLVKRTGEKVFLECVQDMDHENMFWYRQDPGLGLRLIYFSYDVKMKEKGDIPEGYSVSREKKERFSLILESASTNQTSMYLCASSLVGGVPEAFFGQGTRLTVV.

This clonotype was counted between two and nine times. This chain connects TRBV24-1 to TRBJ2-3; TRBD1 matches at 7 bases. Germline CDR1 is KGHDR and CDR2 is SFDVKD. This CDR3 is built from 17 residues. V shed 2 bases, J shed 1 base, and the junction held 8 bases outside the gene matches. The CDR3 loop reads CATSDSLFDRGTDTQYF. The CDR3, as DNA: TGTGCCACCAGTGATTCCCTTTTCGACAGGGGCACAGATACGCAGTATTTT.

This chain links TRBV6-1 with TRBJ1-6, with D unresolved. CDR1 and CDR2 (germline): MNHNS, SASEGT. The CDR3 has 11 amino acids. V lost 0 bases to trimming and J lost 13 bases, with 4 bases between them. This chain's CDR3 is CASSEAPPLHF. The DNA for the CDR3 is TGTGCCAGCAGTGAAGCGCCCCCCCTCCACTTT.

This clonotype appeared a few times. This chain joins TRBV7-9 and TRBJ2-7; tentative D call: TRBD1 (5 bases). CDR1 and CDR2 from the germline V gene are SEHNR and FQNEAQ (reference sequence). V was shortened by 7 bases and J by 6 bases, with 16 bases between the two germline ends. This CDR3 contains 13 residues. CDR3 in amino acids: CASTPPGPGEQYF. For the CDR3, the DNA is TGTGCCAGCACCCCCCCAGGGCCCGGCGAGCAGTACTTC.

This clonotype has more than one count but fewer than ten. The rearrangement links TRBV10-1 to TRBJ1-1, with a possible D match to TRBD1 (5 bases). Trimming pared 0 bases from V and 3 bases from J, leaving 20 bases between. The length of the CDR3 is 18 residues. The germline V gene has CDR1 WNHNN and CDR2 SYGVQD (reference sequence). The CDR3 sequence: CASSESEGIPSMDTEAFF. In nucleotides, the CDR3 is TGCGCCAGCAGTGAGTCGGAGGGGATACCTTCTATGGACACTGAAGCTTTCTTT.

There are many counts of this clonotype. The chain employs TRBV20-1 and TRBJ2-1; 12 bases are shared with TRBD2. The CDR3 contains 16 residues. The germline gives CDR1 DFQATT, CDR2 SNEGSKA (reference sequence). The ends lost 1 base at V and 4 bases at J; junction bases unmatched: 5. The CDR3 sequence: CSARGRGTSGYNEQFF. In nucleotides, the CDR3 is TGCAGTGCTAGAGGGCGAGGGACTAGCGGGTACAATGAGCAGTTCTTC.

This clonotype was counted once. The chain carries TRBV11-2 and TRBJ2-2, with D uncertain. The V end was cut by 1 base, the J end by 4 bases, with 10 bases between. Per the germline V gene, CDR1 is SGHAT and CDR2 is FQNNGV. This CDR3 comprises 15 residues. The CDR3 is CASSLALGSTGELFF. Here the CDR3 DNA reads TGTGCCAGCAGCTTAGCCCTAGGTTCCACCGGGGAGCTGTTTTTT. Variable domain in full (rest from reference TRBV11-2 and TRBJ2-2): EAGVAQSPRYKIIEKRQSVAFWCNPISGHATLYWYQQILGQGPKLLIQFQNNGVVDDSQLPKDRFSAERLKGVDSTLKIQPAKLEDSAVYLCASSLALGSTGELFFGEGSRLTVL.